These T cell receptor beta chains were read from a single sample in a study of blood T cell repertoires in COVID-19. Here immunoSEQ multiplex PCR was the method, and the copy in TCRdb shows in-frame clones only, minus some. The table shows about 480,000 clones, with around 90% occurring only once. Source material: PBMCs or T cells enriched from blood (not recorded which). These receptors all stem from a young woman with acute COVID-19. CDR3s include the opening cysteine and the closing phenylalanine or tryptophan. A D gene is named only where the DNA matches it firmly. The listing skips clone size in some rows; elsewhere it reads once, few, many or a size class.

J: TRBJ2-4; V: TRBV4-2; size: .; D: .; CDR3: CASSDGHGGVVAKNIQYF; DNA: TGTGCCAGCAGCGACGGGCACGGCGGGGTTGTAGCCAAAAACATTCAGTACTTC
J: TRBJ2-3; V: TRBV5-4; size: .; D: .; CDR3: CASNIGTDTQYF; DNA: TGTGCCAGCAACATCGGGACAGATACGCAGTATTTT
J: TRBJ1-1; V: TRBV5-5; size: few; D: .; CDR3: CASSLVWQGTEAFF; DNA: TGTGCCAGCAGCTTGGTATGGCAGGGCACTGAAGCTTTCTTT
J: TRBJ1-6; V: TRBV28; size: .; D: TRBD1; CDR3: CASSSDRGPSPLHF; DNA: TGTGCCAGCAGTTCTGACAGGGGGCCTTCACCCCTCCACTTT
J: TRBJ1-4; V: TRBV15; size: .; D: TRBD1; CDR3: CATSRVAQGAYEKLFF; DNA: TGTGCCACCAGCAGAGTGGCGCAGGGGGCTTATGAAAAACTGTTTTTT
J: TRBJ1-4; V: TRBV6-5; size: .; D: TRBD1; CDR3: CASSPWGQSNEKLFF; DNA: TGTGCCAGCAGTCCCTGGGGACAGTCTAATGAAAAACTGTTTTTT
J: TRBJ1-2; V: TRBV10-2; size: .; D: .; CDR3: CASSAAGEGYTF; DNA: TGCGCCAGCAGTGCTGCAGGGGAAGGCTACACCTTC
J: TRBJ2-4; V: TRBV27; size: once; D: .; CDR3: CASSSRGSGNIQYF; DNA: TGTGCCAGCAGTTCCAGGGGATCAGGAAACATTCAGTACTTC
J: TRBJ1-1; V: TRBV10-3; size: .; D: TRBD1; CDR3: CAISELAGQGGTEAFF; DNA: TGTGCCATCAGTGAGTTAGCAGGGCAGGGGGGTACTGAAGCTTTCTTT
J: TRBJ1-1; V: TRBV18; size: .; D: TRBD1; CDR3: CASSPPRQKQGQAFF; DNA: TGTGCCAGCTCACCACCGCGACAAAAACAGGGGCAGGCTTTCTTT
J: TRBJ2-1; V: TRBV7-6; size: .; D: TRBD2; CDR3: CASSQLAGGHNEQFF; DNA: TGTGCCAGCAGTCAACTAGCGGGAGGGCATAATGAGCAGTTCTTC
J: TRBJ2-1; V: TRBV29-1; size: .; D: TRBD2; CDR3: CSGWQREPYNEQFF; DNA: TGCAGCGGATGGCAGCGGGAGCCCTACAATGAGCAGTTCTTC
J: TRBJ2-7; V: TRBV15; size: .; D: TRBD1; CDR3: CATSKRDSLREQYF; DNA: TGTGCCACCAGCAAGAGGGACAGCCTACGGGAGCAGTACTTC
J: TRBJ2-3; V: TRBV11-2; size: .; D: TRBD2; CDR3: CASSLERGGPDTQYF; DNA: TGTGCCAGCAGCTTAGAGCGGGGGGGCCCAGATACGCAGTATTTT
J: TRBJ2-3; V: TRBV27; size: .; D: TRBD2; CDR3: CASRRLASTDTQYF; DNA: TGTGCCAGCCGGAGACTAGCGAGCACAGATACGCAGTATTTT
J: TRBJ1-6; V: TRBV28; size: .; D: .; CDR3: CASTLGTANSPLHF; DNA: TGTGCCAGCACCCTGGGGACTGCCAATTCACCCCTCCACTTT
J: TRBJ1-2; V: TRBV28; size: .; D: .; CDR3: CASSLEGHGYTF; DNA: TGTGCCAGCAGTTTAGAGGGCCACGGCTACACCTTC
J: TRBJ2-5; V: TRBV5-5; size: once; D: TRBD2; CDR3: CASSLSLAGIQETQYF; DNA: TGTGCCAGCAGCTTGTCACTAGCGGGAATCCAAGAGACCCAGTACTTC
J: TRBJ1-5; V: TRBV5-1; size: .; D: .; CDR3: CASSQDTNQPQHF; DNA: TGCGCCAGCAGCCAGGACACCAATCAGCCCCAGCATTTT
J: TRBJ2-6; V: TRBV5-4; size: few; D: .; CDR3: CASSLMASSGANVLTF; DNA: TGTGCCAGCAGCTTGATGGCTAGCTCTGGGGCCAACGTCCTGACTTTC
J: TRBJ2-7; V: TRBV21-1; size: .; D: .; CDR3: CASSTKVLGAEPYEQYF; DNA: TGTGCCAGCAGCACCAAAGTTCTGGGGGCCGAGCCCTACGAGCAGTACTTC
J: TRBJ1-5; V: TRBV6-5; size: .; D: .; CDR3: CASTVDSNQPQHF; DNA: TGTGCCAGCACCGTGGACAGTAATCAGCCCCAGCATTTT
J: TRBJ1-1; V: TRBV21-1; size: .; D: .; CDR3: CASSKDCGLAAFF; DNA: TGTGCCAGCAGCAAAGACTGCGGACTCGCGGCTTTCTTT
J: TRBJ1-5; V: TRBV20-1; size: .; D: .; CDR3: CSAEQRGPQHF; DNA: TGCAGTGCTGAGCAAAGGGGGCCCCAGCATTTT
J: TRBJ2-3; V: TRBV24-1; size: .; D: .; CDR3: CATSDSQADTQYF; DNA: TGTGCCACCAGTGATTCACAGGCAGATACGCAGTATTTT
J: TRBJ1-6; V: TRBV5-6; size: .; D: TRBD1; CDR3: CASSYELSDRGKRDSPLHF; DNA: TGTGCCAGCAGCTACGAACTAAGCGACAGGGGTAAGAGGGATTCACCCCTCCACTTT
J: TRBJ1-2; V: TRBV2; size: .; D: TRBD1; CDR3: CANRELQGAYGYTF; DNA: TGTGCCAATAGGGAACTACAGGGGGCCTATGGCTACACCTTC
J: TRBJ2-2; V: TRBV24-1; size: .; D: TRBD2; CDR3: CATSDQREGTGELFF; DNA: TGTGCCACCAGTGATCAGAGGGAGGGAACCGGGGAGCTGTTTTTT